This T cell receptor beta chain was captured in a study of T cell clones after liver transplantation (dated by TCRdb to the late 2010s). Concerning the study at large: The samples were obtained from ITN030ST, a randomized trial that attempted immunosuppression withdrawal within 2 years after liver transplantation. After a pre-transplant mixed lymphocyte reaction, TCRbeta sequencing was used to pinpoint donor-reactive T cell clones, which were subsequently tracked in post-transplant blood. As an antigen-independent comparator for the donor-reactive sequences, third party-reactive TCRbeta sequences from pre-transplant MLRs were identified as well. Of the eight recipients, three were HCV-positive, while the remaining recipients had been transplanted for non-autoimmune, non-viral indications. No induction therapy was given to the subjects, and standard immunosuppression was administered until randomization at 12-24 months post-transplant. To count as tolerant, a recipient had to stay completely off immunosuppression for at least one year without liver enzymes climbing beyond twice the upper limit of normal. Blood samples were collected pre-transplant, pre-randomization before withdrawal, and post-randomization after either full withdrawal or failed withdrawal. Of the 8 liver transplant recipients making up the studied cohort, 3 were classified as tolerant and 5 as non-tolerant. Overall study outcomes, separate from this receptor: Donor-reactive sequences decreased more than third party-reactive sequences, which suggests partial antigen-specific deletion that was not related to withdrawal success. After accounting for repertoire turnover, donor-reactive detection was significantly reduced in 7 of 8 subjects for CD4 and 8 of 8 for CD8. Circulating donor-reactive CD4 TCRbeta sequences fell significantly post-transplant in 5 of 8 subjects, irrespective of tolerance or HCV status. Because of small, heterogeneous patient numbers and non-standardized post-transplant time points, the conclusions were only preliminary. In a couple of subjects, low numbers of available donor cells limited the measurable donor-reactive repertoire. Without allograft tissue specimens, donor-reactive T cells may have migrated into the graft rather than being deleted.

Thawed unstimulated PBMCs were stained for CD3, CD4 and CD8 and FACS-sorted into CD3+CD4+ and CD3+CD8+ populations. All 8 studied subjects were randomized to withdrawal of immunosuppression. The Qiagen DNeasy Blood and Tissue Kit was used to isolate genomic DNA. Using immunoSEQ, frozen genomic DNA was subjected to high-throughput TCRbeta CDR3 sequencing, a process that included PCR amplification, mapping, bias correction and internal controls. As for the authors' bioinformatics: Only productive rearrangements were retained, with each unique TCRbeta sequence defined by its CDR3 nucleotide sequence together with its V and J gene. For classification of a sequence as donor-reactive, at least 5-fold expansion in CFSE-low cells relative to unstimulated pre-transplant cells and a frequency of at least 0.01% were required. Minimum frequency thresholds were set for each subject based on the unstimulated sample with the lowest template count, ensuring at least 90% detection power. Repertoire turnover was measured by Jensen-Shannon divergence between the top 1000 TCRbeta sequences post- and pre-transplant. Changes in detection of donor-reactive sequences were tested with two-sided Fisher's exact tests. Sourced from immuneACCESS, this table was stored by TCRdb with only in-frame sequences that have V and J called. A share of the clones is absent; for the studies checked, an unresolved V gene accounts for under half, and the remainder has no known explanation. V and J calls and clone size are copied from that table; D and trimming were computed from the DNA. The sample table lists more than 70,000 clones, approximately 82% of them with a count of one. 2.8% of the sample comes from the top ten.

Spanning cysteine to phenylalanine, the CDR3 consists of 15 amino acids. Kept here is only the CDR3 DNA, which spans 45 bases and is read in frame from base 1. The germline V gene encodes CDR1 MNHNS and CDR2 SASEGT. Turning to this clone: Its binding antigen is unknown. The junction and the germline gene differ at one end; a read error may be behind it.

This sequence originates from a human patient who received a liver transplant. Some T cells seen after a transplant may have their origin in the graft donor. In this chain, TRBV6-1 is recombined with TRBJ1-6; the junction holds 9 bases that match TRBD1. The specimen comprised CD4+ T cells from blood, sampled at the 22-month timepoint. DNA sequence: TGTGCCAGCAGAGAAGGACAGGGGCTCATCCCCCCCCTCCACTTT. It translates as CASREGQGLIPPLHF.